This T cell receptor (beta chain) was recovered during a study of shared clonotypes between healthy human individuals. Deletions cut 11 bases from V and 1 base from J, with 15 bases between. The CDR3 is made up of 14 amino acids. The germline V gene encodes CDR1 SEHNR and CDR2 FQNEAQ (reference sequence). Each sample came from a Caucasian adult donor living in Nashville, Tennessee. Data came from immunoSEQ multiplex PCR; TCRdb stores just in-frame clones and leaves some out. The top ten clones hold around 11% of a sample with about 500,000 clones, approximately 77% of them seen once. This chain connects TRBV7-9 to TRBJ1-5; D might be TRBD1 (5 bases). The sample was PBMCs. The TCR comes from a woman between 40 and 50 years old in good health. Some clones in this sample may be carry-over from other donors' samples. This CDR3 is CAVRRGGSNQPQHF. The CDR3 nucleotides read TGTGCCGTTCGGCGGGGGGGAAGCAATCAGCCCCAGCATTTT.